This T cell receptor (beta chain) is from a study of shared clonotypes between healthy human individuals. Study-wide background: With ages of 18 to 49, the donors were a couple of women and a few men. Broader study findings: Clonotypes shared by all four donors outscored non-shared clonotypes in generation probability.

Germline loops: CDR1 SGHNT, CDR2 YYREEE (reference sequence). CDR3 length equals 16 residues. V lost 4 bases and J lost 0; bases outside the gene matches: 9. Sequencing was performed with immunoSEQ multiplex PCR; in TCRdb, only in-frame clones are kept and a portion is missing. This sample has about 1.5 million clones, with 96% found just once. This clone was picked up one time. No antigen is known for it. The sequence derives from a man younger than 45 in good health. What was sequenced was naive CD4+ T cells sorted from blood. Sample subset: CD45RA+ positively selected. V and J are TRBV5-4 and TRBJ2-7; TRBD2 matches 8 bases. CDR3 sequence (DNA): TGTGCCAGCAGCCTGAATCCCGGGACTAGCTCCTACGAGCAGTACTTC. Amino acid sequence: CASSLNPGTSSYEQYF.